Listed here are 12 T cell receptor beta chains from one sample, sequenced in a study of shared clonotypes between healthy human individuals. Sequencing was performed with immunoSEQ multiplex PCR; in TCRdb, only in-frame clones are kept and a portion is missing. This table holds about 2.4 million clones, 80% to 95% found once. The material sequenced was naive CD4+ T cells from PBMCs. Subset noted: CD45RA+ positively selected. The origin of the receptors is a man aged 18 to 29 in good health. Some clones in this sample may be carry-over from other donors' samples.

This rearrangement joins TRBV7-2 to TRBJ2-7, with D unresolved. V was shortened by 2 bases and J by 2 bases, with 13 bases between the two germline ends. The CDR3 is 15 amino acids. The germline gives CDR1 SGHTA, CDR2 FQGNSA. The DNA of the CDR3 is TGTGCCAGCAGCTTAACTCTGTTTGATGCCTACGAGCAGTACTTC. This gives the protein CASSLTLFDAYEQYF.

The CDR3 sequence: CSARDIWLAFF. Here the CDR3 DNA reads TGCAGTGCTAGAGATATCTGGCTCGCTTTCTTT. The chain couples TRBV20-1 to TRBJ1-1; D is uncertain. CDR1 and CDR2 from the germline V gene are DFQATT and SNEGSKA (reference sequence). Deletions cut 0 bases from V and 11 bases from J, with 10 bases between. This CDR3 spans 11 amino acids.

The chain carries TRBV9 and TRBJ2-3; possibly TRBD1 or TRBD2 for D (7 bases each). The CDR3 is 17 residues long. The germline CDR1 and CDR2 sequences are SGDLS and YYNGEE. V lost 0 bases and J lost 2, with 16 bases in between. CDR3 loop: CASSVAGEGAFTDTQYF. The CDR3 DNA is TGTGCCAGCAGCGTAGCTGGGGAGGGGGCGTTCACAGATACGCAGTATTTT.

The chain uses TRBV7-2 and TRBJ1-1, with D possibly being TRBD1 (6 bases). Germline CDR1 reads SGHTA; CDR2 reads FQGNSA. This CDR3 spans 15 amino acids. With 5 bases removed from V and 2 bases from J, the gap between germline ends came to 15 bases. In DNA, the CDR3 is TGTGCCAGCAGCACCTTGGGGGCCAGAAACACTGAAGCTTTCTTT. It codes for CASSTLGARNTEAFF.

V usage is TRBV5-1 and J usage is TRBJ2-5; 7 bases match TRBD2. With V trimmed by 4 bases and J by 5 bases, 11 bases remained unmatched. The CDR3 loop spans 15 amino acids. Germline CDR1 is SGHRS and CDR2 is YFSETQ. The CDR3 DNA reads as TGCGCCAGCAGCGTAGGGACTACTCCGTGGGAGACCCAGTACTTC. Translating gives CASSVGTTPWETQYF. Using reference TRBV5-1 and TRBJ2-5 for the parts outside the CDR3, the full variable domain is KAGVTQTPRYLIKTRGQQVTLSCSPISGHRSVSWYQQTPGQGLQFLFEYFSETQRNKGNFPGRFSGRQFSNSRSEMNVSTLELGDSALYLCASSVGTTPWETQYFGPGTRLLVL.

Notes on this clone: The junction shows a germline mismatch at one end, possibly a read error. The rearrangement uses TRBV14 and TRBJ2-1; 11 nucleotides line up with TRBD2. The CDR3 loop spans 19 amino acids. Germline V gives CDR1 SGHDN, CDR2 FVKESK. CDR3 sequence: CASTQRRLAGRFAYNEQFF. The CDR3 nucleotides read TGTGCCAGCACCCAAAGGAGACTAGCGGGAAGGTTTGCCTACAATGAGCAGTTCTTC.

V usage is TRBV7-2 and J usage is TRBJ1-5; 7 nucleotides line up with TRBD1. Germline CDR1 reads SGHTA; CDR2 reads FQGNSA. CDR3 length: 14 amino acids. V lost 3 bases, J lost 5 bases, and 4 bases stayed unmatched. As DNA, the CDR3 is TGTGCCAGCAGCTTTGGGACAGCTTATCAGCCCCAGCATTTT. Translating it yields CASSFGTAYQPQHF.

The genes are TRBV7-6 and TRBJ2-6; D uncertain. The germline CDR1 and CDR2 sequences are SGHVS and FNYEAQ. This CDR3 has 16 amino acids. The ends were cut back, 3 bases at V and 4 bases at J, with 13 bases in the middle. As DNA, the CDR3 is TGTGCCAGCAGCTTGGGCCCTCACCCGGGGGCCAACGTCCTGACTTTC. As protein: CASSLGPHPGANVLTF. Full variable domain (missing parts from reference TRBV7-6 and TRBJ2-6): GAGVSQSPRYKVTKRGQDVALRCDPISGHVSLYWYRQALGQGPEFLTYFNYEAQQDKSGLPNDRFSAERPEGSISTLTIQRTEQRDSAMYRCASSLGPHPGANVLTFGAGSRLTVL.

The J gene is TRBJ1-2, the V gene TRBV28; TRBD1 is a possible D gene (6 bases). V was clipped by 3 bases and J by 11 bases, with 16 bases between them. The CDR3 is 13 amino acids. The germline gives CDR1 MDHEN, CDR2 SYDVKM. This CDR3 is CASSLERGYRYTF. DNA of the CDR3: TGTGCCAGCAGTTTGGAAAGGGGGTACAGGTACACCTTC.

This clone was seen a handful of times. The CDR3 loop is CASSLGSLYGYTF. As DNA, the CDR3 is TGTGCCAGCAGTTTAGGAAGCCTCTATGGCTACACCTTC. V and J are TRBV28 and TRBJ1-2; D call uncertain. V shed 2 bases and J shed 4 bases, with 8 bases lying between them. The CDR3 is 13 residues long. Germline lookup yields CDR1 MDHEN and CDR2 SYDVKM.

The rearrangement joins TRBV10-3 to TRBJ2-1, with TRBD2 identical over 10 bases. This CDR3 is built from 16 residues. The germline gives CDR1 ENHRY, CDR2 SYGVKD. V shed 3 bases and J 0 bases; nucleotides not matched to a gene: 2. The CDR3 DNA reads as TGTGCCATCAGTGAAGTAGCGGGAGGCTCCTACAATGAGCAGTTCTTC. The encoded protein is CAISEVAGGSYNEQFF.

V usage is TRBV28 and J usage is TRBJ2-7; unclear D gene. Trimming left V 3 bases short and J 7 bases short, with 4 bases between. CDR1 and CDR2 (germline): MDHEN, SYDVKM. This CDR3 spans 10 amino acids. This chain's CDR3 is CASSFGEQYF. The CDR3 bases are TGTGCCAGCAGTTTTGGGGAGCAGTACTTC.